These T cell receptor beta chains were read from a single sample in a study of tumor and adjacent non-tumor tissue in lung cancer. TCRdb ran MiXCR on the multiplex PCR reads and lists one entry per CDR3 protein. The sample lists tens of thousands of distinct CDR3 sequences; roughly 62% were seen once. The sequenced material came from distant non-tumor lung tissue. All receptors derive from a woman in her forties with non-small cell lung cancer. The CDR3 runs from the conserved cysteine through the conserved F or W. The D gene is left open where the match is weak. Only part of the rows carry a size: once, few, many, or a class if the clone is expanded.

TRBJ2-2 TRBV6-5 many . CASKSRRNTGELFF TGTGCCAGCAAATCCAGGAGGAACACCGGGGAGCTGTTTTTT
TRBJ1-5 TRBV18 . . CASSPEGRAQHF TGTGCCAGCTCACCGGAGGGGCGTGCCCAGCATTTT
TRBJ1-2 TRBV5-1 . . CASTLVSSNYGYTF TGCGCCAGTACCTTGGTCAGTTCTAACTATGGCTACACCTTC
TRBJ2-1 TRBV24-1 . TRBD2 CATSDLGLAGGNEQFF TGTGCCACCAGTGACCTAGGACTAGCGGGAGGGAATGAGCAGTTCTTC
TRBJ2-1 TRBV11-3 . . CASSSPGEDSNEQFF TGTGCCAGCAGCTCCCCGGGAGAGGACAGCAATGAACAGTTCTTC
TRBJ2-7 TRBV7-8 . TRBD2 CASSSSGNSYEQYF TGCGCCAGCAGCTCTAGCGGAAACTCCTACGAGCAGTACTTC
TRBJ2-5 TRBV19 . TRBD2 CASSLGTSGEETQYF TGTGCCAGTAGTTTGGGGACTAGCGGAGAAGAGACCCAGTACTTC
TRBJ1-3 TRBV20-1 few . CSARDKGTGNTIYF TGCAGTGCTAGAGATAAGGGCACTGGAAACACCATATATTTT
TRBJ1-5 TRBV7-9 many . CASSSDQQPQHF TGTGCCAGCAGCTCCGATCAGCAGCCCCAGCATTTT
TRBJ2-7 TRBV11-2 . . CANSFYQGIRDGEFHEQYF TGTGCCAACAGCTTCTATCAGGGAATCCGGGACGGGGAATTTCACGAGCAGTACTTC
TRBJ2-1 TRBV13 many . CASSRESYNEQFF TGTGCCAGCAGCCGGGAATCCTACAATGAGCAGTTCTTC
TRBJ2-5 TRBV5-4 many TRBD2 CASSLGPSGRFQETQYF TGTGCCAGCAGCTTGGGGCCTAGCGGGAGGTTCCAAGAGACCCAGTACTTC
TRBJ2-1 TRBV24-1 . TRBD1 CATPTGADNEQFF TGTGCCACCCCGACAGGGGCGGACAATGAGCAGTTTTTC
TRBJ2-7 TRBV7-9 many . CASSRQYSVHEQYF TGTGCCAGCAGCAGACAGTACTCCGTACACGAGCAGTACTTC
TRBJ2-1 TRBV15 few . CAASRAGRQKYDEQFF TGTGCCGCCAGCAGAGCCGGGAGACAGAAGTACGATGAGCAGTTCTTC
TRBJ1-1 TRBV29-1 . . CSARTRGARGTEAFF TGCAGCGCTCGGACTCGGGGAGCGCGGGGCACTGAAGCTTTCTTT
TRBJ2-7 TRBV7-2 . . CASSLATGRPYEYYF TGTGCCAGCAGCTTAGCGACGGGGAGGCCCTACGAGTATTACTTC
TRBJ2-1 TRBV7-3 few TRBD2 CASSRDGLAGGDEQFF TGTGCCAGCAGCCGAGACGGACTAGCGGGAGGGGATGAGCAGTTCTTC
TRBJ2-1 TRBV7-3 . TRBD2 CASSLTSGMSEANEQFF TGTGCCAGCAGCTTAACTAGCGGGATGTCAGAGGCCAATGAGCAGTTCTTC
TRBJ2-7 TRBV20-1 . TRBD2 CSARDRASGDHGGSEQYF TGCAGTGCTAGAGATCGGGCTAGCGGGGATCATGGGGGCTCCGAGCAGTACTTC
TRBJ2-1 TRBV20-1 few TRBD2 CSARDWAGAGLDEQFF TGCAGTGCTAGAGATTGGGCGGGAGCCGGGCTGGATGAGCAGTTCTTC
TRBJ2-1 TRBV11-2 . TRBD2 CVSSLDRASGRGELF TGTGTCAGCAGCTTAGATAGGGCTAGCGGGAGGGGTGAGCTCTTC
TRBJ2-1 TRBV11-2 . . CTSNQQEIQFF TGTACCAGCAACCAGCAAGAGATCCAGTTCTTC
TRBJ2-7 TRBV28 many TRBD1 CASSFQTQDRGYEQYF TGTGCCAGCAGTTTCCAAACCCAGGACAGGGGATACGAGCAGTACTTC
TRBJ2-1 TRBV11-2 . . CASSLVRTVKNEQFF TGTGCCAGCAGCTTAGTCAGGACCGTCAAGAATGAGCAGTTCTTC
TRBJ2-1 TRBV20-1 . . CGTRDPYNGGGNEQFF TGCGGTACTAGAGATCCCTACAATGGCGGAGGGAATGAGCAGTTCTTC
TRBJ2-1 TRBV4-2 . . CASKQESTPYNEQFF TGTGCCAGCAAGCAAGAAAGCACCCCCTACAATGAGCAGTTCTTC
TRBJ1-3 TRBV11-2 . . CASGLELNTIYF TGTGCCAGTGGCTTAGAACTGAACACCATATATTTT
TRBJ2-1 TRBV12-3/TRBV12-4 . TRBD2 CTSSYSGVSYNERFF TGTACCAGCAGTTACAGCGGGGTCTCCTACAATGAGCGGTTCTTC
TRBJ1-4 TRBV5-1 many . CASSRSEVEKLFF TGCGCCAGCAGCCGGAGCGAGGTGGAAAAACTGTTTTTT
TRBJ1-2 TRBV11-1 . TRBD1 CASSPHTDRDHGYTF TGTGCCAGCAGCCCCCACACCGACAGGGACCATGGATACACCTTC
TRBJ2-1 TRBV6-1 . . CARSWTGYGEQFF TGTGCCAGGAGTTGGACCGGGTATGGAGAGCAGTTCTTC
TRBJ1-1 TRBV6-2/TRBV6-3 . . CASFSVRGTEAFF TGTGCCAGCTTCAGTGTTCGGGGAACTGAAGCTTTCTTT
TRBJ2-2 TRBV5-4 . . CASSLSGGNTWELFF TGCGCCAGCAGCTTGAGTGGGGGGAACACCTGGGAGCTGTTTTTT
TRBJ2-1 TRBV11-2 . TRBD2 CASSWTSVNNVRFF TGTGCCAGCAGCTGGACTAGCGTAAACAATGTGCGGTTCTTC
TRBJ1-1 TRBV5-1 . . CASSPGHRITEAFF TGCGCCAGCAGCCCGGGACACCGGATTACTGAAGCTTTCTTT
TRBJ2-7 TRBV5-1 . TRBD1 CAISLAQGQGTREQYF TGCGCCATCAGCTTGGCGCAAGGACAGGGGACGCGCGAGCAGTACTTC
TRBJ1-1 TRBV6-5 . . CASSNLGRDTEAFF TGCGCAAGCAGCAACCTGGGACGGGACACTGAAGCTTTCTTT
TRBJ1-6 TRBV11-2 few . CASSLDMGSYNSPLHF TGTGCCAGCAGCTTAGATATGGGCTCCTATAATTCACCCCTCCACTTT
TRBJ2-7 TRBV6-1 many TRBD1 CASRAHQGVFYEQYF TGTGCCAGCAGAGCTCACCAGGGGGTTTTTTACGAGCAGTACTTC
TRBJ2-3 TRBV7-9 . TRBD1 CASSLLGQAVTDTQYF TGTGCCAGCAGCTTACTGGGACAGGCAGTCACAGATACCCAGTATTTT
TRBJ2-7 TRBV20-1 many . CSAKVWGEQYF TGCAGTGCTAAAGTTTGGGGCGAGCAGTACTTC
TRBJ2-3 TRBV11-2 . TRBD2 CASNLIKASGSADTLYF TGTGCCAGCAACCTAATTAAGGCTAGCGGGAGCGCAGATACGCTGTATTTT
TRBJ2-6 TRBV28 many . CASIHSGANVLTF TGTGCCAGCATTCATTCTGGGGCCAACGTCCTGACTTTC
TRBJ2-7 TRBV29-1 few TRBD1 CSVALQGDYEQYF TGCAGCGTTGCCCTCCAGGGGGACTACGAGCAGTACTTC
TRBJ2-3 TRBV5-1 many TRBD2 CASSERTSGGSDTQYF TGCGCCAGCAGCGAGCGGACTAGCGGGGGCTCAGATACGCAGTATTTT
TRBJ2-1 TRBV20-1 . TRBD2 CSATGGGPLNEQFF TGCAGTGCTACCGGGGGGGGGCCCTTGAATGAGCAGTTCTTC
TRBJ1-6 TRBV28 many TRBD1 CASSSGTGRSSPLHF TGTGCCAGCAGTTCTGGGACAGGGCGGAGTTCACCCCTCCACTTT
TRBJ2-7 TRBV5-1 many . CASSLGDYSYEQYF TGCGCCAGCAGCTTGGGCGATTACTCCTACGAGCAGTACTTC
TRBJ1-4 TRBV11-1 . . CAGSLDYETEAEKLFF TGTGCCGGCAGCTTAGACTACGAGACAGAAGCCGAAAAACTGTTTTTT